This T cell receptor beta chain was profiled in a study of T-cell reconstitution after alpha-beta-depleted transplantation in children. From germline, CDR1 is MNHEY and CDR2 SVGAGI. With V trimmed by 6 bases and J by 4 bases, 7 bases remained unmatched. The CDR3 runs to 15 residues. Unique molecular identifiers were incorporated into the prepared TCRbeta library. TCRdb itself ran the PCR reads through MiXCR, one entry per CDR3 protein. The sample records about 200,000 distinct CDR3 sequences, approximately 6.9% being singletons. Study-wide findings and caveats: There were reportedly several hundred expanded graft clones from which alpha-beta T cells came about two months after transplant. Newly made T cells mostly supplied T-cell counts and diversity one year after transplant. The high TCRbeta diversity at day 60 in some patients came from surviving recipient T cells and thymic progenitors.

Ten or more counts support this clonotype. Its specificity is unknown. The TCR originated in a boy aged 2 to 10 with acute lymphoblastic leukemia, due to receive a stem cell transplant. The chain is built from TRBV6-5 and TRBJ2-7; 12 positions match TRBD1. Material: PBMCs, obtained before TCRalphabeta/CD19-depleted stem cell transplant. The CDR3 DNA reads TGTGCCAGCAGCCGACGGGACAGGGGGCAGTACGAGCAGTACTTC. This gives the protein CASSRRDRGQYEQYF.